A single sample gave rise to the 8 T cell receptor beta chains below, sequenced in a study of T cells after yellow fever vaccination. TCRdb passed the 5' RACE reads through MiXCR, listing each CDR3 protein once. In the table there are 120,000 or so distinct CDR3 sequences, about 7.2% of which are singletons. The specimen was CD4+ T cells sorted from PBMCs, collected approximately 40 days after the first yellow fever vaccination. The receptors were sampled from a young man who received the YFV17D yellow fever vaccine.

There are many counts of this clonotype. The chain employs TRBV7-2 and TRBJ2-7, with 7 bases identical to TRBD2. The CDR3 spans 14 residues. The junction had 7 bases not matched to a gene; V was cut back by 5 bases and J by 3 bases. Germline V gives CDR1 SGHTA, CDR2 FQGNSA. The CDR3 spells CASSVWGGNYEQYF. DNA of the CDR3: TGTGCCAGCAGCGTGTGGGGGGGAAACTACGAGCAGTACTTC.

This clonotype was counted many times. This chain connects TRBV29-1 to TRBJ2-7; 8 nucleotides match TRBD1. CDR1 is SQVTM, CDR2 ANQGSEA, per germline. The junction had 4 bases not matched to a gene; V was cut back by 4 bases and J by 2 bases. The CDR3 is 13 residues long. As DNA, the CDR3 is TGCAGCGTTGTTACAGGGGGGACCTACGAGCAGTACTTC. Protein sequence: CSVVTGGTYEQYF.

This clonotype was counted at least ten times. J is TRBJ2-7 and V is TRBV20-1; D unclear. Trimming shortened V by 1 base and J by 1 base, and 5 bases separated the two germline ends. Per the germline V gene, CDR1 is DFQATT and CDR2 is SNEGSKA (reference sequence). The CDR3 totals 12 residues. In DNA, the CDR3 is TGCAGTGCTAGAGGCAGATCCTACGAGCAGTACGTC. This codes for CSARGRSYEQYV.

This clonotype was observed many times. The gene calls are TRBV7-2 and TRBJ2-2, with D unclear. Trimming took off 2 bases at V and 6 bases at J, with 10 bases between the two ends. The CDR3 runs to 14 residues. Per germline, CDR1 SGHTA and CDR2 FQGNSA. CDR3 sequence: CASSLQWHSGELFF. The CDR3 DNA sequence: TGTGCCAGCAGCTTACAGTGGCATTCCGGGGAGCTGTTTTTT.

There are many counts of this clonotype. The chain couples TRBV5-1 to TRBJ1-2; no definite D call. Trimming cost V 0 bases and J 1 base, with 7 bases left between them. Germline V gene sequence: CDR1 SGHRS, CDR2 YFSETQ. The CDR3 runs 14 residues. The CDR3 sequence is CASSLEGINYGYTF. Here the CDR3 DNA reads TGCGCCAGCAGCTTGGAAGGAATTAACTATGGCTACACCTTC.

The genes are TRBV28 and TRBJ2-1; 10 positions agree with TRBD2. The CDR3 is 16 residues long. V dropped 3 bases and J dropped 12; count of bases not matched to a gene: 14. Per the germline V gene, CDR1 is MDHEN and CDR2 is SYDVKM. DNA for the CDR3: TGTGCCAGCAGTTTGGGCCTAGCGGGGGAATTCGTGAGGCAGTTCTTC. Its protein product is CASSLGLAGEFVRQFF.

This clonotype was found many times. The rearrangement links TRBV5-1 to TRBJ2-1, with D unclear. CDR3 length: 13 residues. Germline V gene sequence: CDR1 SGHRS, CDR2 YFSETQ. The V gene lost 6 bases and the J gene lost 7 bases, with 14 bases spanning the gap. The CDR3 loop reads CASKVSDVNEQFF. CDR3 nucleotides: TGCGCCAGCAAGGTGTCGGATGTGAATGAGCAGTTCTTC.

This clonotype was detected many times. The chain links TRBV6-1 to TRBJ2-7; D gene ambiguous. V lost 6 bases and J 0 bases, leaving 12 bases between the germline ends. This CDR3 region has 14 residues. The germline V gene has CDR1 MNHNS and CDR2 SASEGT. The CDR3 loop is CASSTGPYSYEQYF. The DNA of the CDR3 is TGTGCCAGCAGCACGGGCCCTTACTCCTACGAGCAGTACTTC.